A selection of T cell receptor beta chains follows, all from one sample in a study of blood T cell repertoires in COVID-19. Some clones are missing from TCRdb's copy, which holds only in-frame ones; the method was immunoSEQ multiplex PCR. The table includes some 270,000 clones, roughly 89% detected once. Sequencing input: peripheral blood. The receptors were gathered from a woman between 35 and 50 years old who had recovered from COVID-19. Both conserved end residues are part of each CDR3. The D gene is left open where the match is weak. Clone sizes are given selectively: once, few, many, or a class where the clone is expanded.

>TRBD2|TRBJ2-1|TRBV29-1|-
CSVAGLAGGEQFF
TGCAGCGTCGCTGGACTAGCGGGTGGTGAGCAGTTCTTC
>-|TRBJ1-5|TRBV20-1|-
CSASGGRDQPQHF
TGCAGTGCTAGTGGCGGGAGGGACCAGCCCCAGCATTTT
>TRBD2|TRBJ2-2|TRBV5-4|once
CASSFPAGLADTGELFF
TGTGCCAGCAGCTTCCCCGCAGGACTAGCGGACACCGGGGAGCTGTTTTTT
>TRBD1|TRBJ1-4|TRBV28|-
CASGAAGQGFGKLFF
TGTGCCAGTGGAGCGGCGGGACAGGGGTTTGGAAAACTGTTTTTT
>TRBD1|TRBJ2-5|TRBV5-5|-
CASSLWDSQETQYF
TGTGCCAGCAGCTTGTGGGACAGCCAAGAGACCCAGTACTTC
>-|TRBJ1-2|TRBV6-5|-
CASSYGGPPPSYGYTF
TGTGCCAGCAGTTACGGGGGCCCTCCCCCAAGCTATGGCTACACCTTC
>-|TRBJ2-7|TRBV19|-
CASRRTGSHEQYF
TGTGCCAGTAGGCGCACAGGGAGCCACGAGCAGTACTTC
>-|TRBJ1-6|TRBV6-5|-
CASSYTDRSSSPLHF
TGTGCCAGCAGTTACACCGACAGGTCGAGCTCACCCCTCCACTTT
>TRBD1|TRBJ2-2|TRBV5-6|-
CASSDPQGPLNTGELFF
TGTGCCAGCAGCGACCCACAGGGGCCCCTGAACACCGGGGAGCTGTTTTTT
>TRBD1|TRBJ2-2|TRBV25-1|-
CASSVPGGWELFF
TGTGCCAGCAGTGTCCCAGGGGGCTGGGAGCTGTTTTTT
>-|TRBJ2-2|TRBV28|-
CASSRPYRDSTNTGELFF
TGTGCCAGCAGTCGCCCCTACCGGGACTCCACGAACACCGGGGAGCTGTTTTTT
>-|TRBJ2-1|TRBV6-6|-
CASSQLEDEQFF
TGTGCCAGCAGCCAGCTAGAAGATGAGCAGTTCTTC
>TRBD1|TRBJ2-2|TRBV11-3|-
CASSPRTGRRTGELFF
TGTGCCAGCAGCCCGAGGACAGGGCGTCGTACCGGGGAGCTGTTTTTT
>-|TRBJ1-1|TRBV12-3/TRBV12-4|-
CATGGSSTEAFF
TGTGCCACCGGGGGGAGCTCCACTGAAGCTTTCTTT
>-|TRBJ2-2|TRBV20-1|-
CSASNRDSGNTGELFF
TGCAGTGCTAGTAATCGGGACTCGGGAAACACCGGGGAGCTGTTTTTT
>-|TRBJ2-5|TRBV2|-
CASKGETQYF
TGTGCCAGCAAGGGGGAGACCCAGTACTTC
>-|TRBJ2-6|TRBV3-1/TRBV3-2|-
CASKPLLRGANVLTF
TGTGCCAGCAAGCCACTCCTCCGAGGGGCCAACGTCCTGACTTTC
>-|TRBJ2-1|TRBV19|-
CASSTRYSGYGEQFF
TGTGCCAGTAGTACCAGATACTCAGGCTATGGGGAGCAGTTCTTC
>-|TRBJ1-2|TRBV6-5|-
CASSYRPGDGYTF
TGTGCCAGCAGTTACCGACCGGGTGATGGCTACACCTTC
>-|TRBJ2-1|TRBV7-8|-
CASLPTAAGSYNEQFF
TGTGCCAGCCTCCCCACCGCGGCGGGATCTTACAATGAGCAGTTCTTC
>-|TRBJ1-2|TRBV7-9|-
CASSQGGQDGYTF
TGTGCCAGCAGCCAAGGAGGGCAGGATGGCTACACCTTC
>-|TRBJ1-3|TRBV2|-
CASKEQGPGNTIYF
TGTGCCAGCAAAGAACAGGGACCTGGAAACACCATATATTTT
>-|TRBJ1-2|TRBV12-3/TRBV12-4|-
CASSLGTYGYTF
TGTGCCAGCAGTTTGGGGACTTATGGCTACACCTTC
>TRBD2|TRBJ2-1|TRBV2|-
CASRLGGAYNEQFF
TGTGCCAGCAGACTCGGGGGGGCCTACAATGAGCAGTTCTTC
>TRBD2|TRBJ2-3|TRBV2|-
CASSSGTSGTDTQYF
TGTGCCAGCAGCTCCGGGACTAGCGGCACAGATACGCAGTATTTT
>-|TRBJ1-3|TRBV14|-
CASSQGGYGNTIYF
TGTGCCAGCAGCCAAGGAGGGTACGGAAACACCATATATTTT
>TRBD1|TRBJ2-5|TRBV2|-
CASSEPRDSSNQETQYF
TGTGCCAGCAGTGAACCTCGGGACAGTTCAAACCAAGAGACCCAGTACTTC
>TRBD1|TRBJ2-7|TRBV6-1|-
CASSDLGQGYEQYF
TGTGCCAGCAGTGACCTGGGACAGGGCTACGAGCAGTACTTC
>TRBD2|TRBJ2-1|TRBV30|-
CAWRTSGTYNEQFF
TGTGCCTGGAGAACTAGCGGGACCTACAATGAGCAGTTCTTC
>-|TRBJ1-1|TRBV5-1|-
CASSEISYTEAFF
TGCGCCAGCAGCGAGATCTCGTACACTGAAGCTTTCTTT
>TRBD2|TRBJ2-1|TRBV9|-
CASSALAGGTYNEQFF
TGTGCCAGCAGCGCCCTAGCGGGGGGAACCTACAATGAGCAGTTCTTC
>-|TRBJ1-4|TRBV18|-
CASSDSLEEKLFF
TGTGCCAGCTCGGACAGTTTAGAGGAAAAACTGTTTTTT
>TRBD1|TRBJ2-2|TRBV6-5|-
CASSKQGYTGELFF
TGTGCCAGCAGTAAACAGGGGTACACCGGGGAGCTGTTTTTT
>TRBD1|TRBJ2-3|TRBV5-8|once
CASSLARQGSQYF
TGTGCCAGCAGCTTGGCCAGACAGGGTTCGCAGTATTTT
>-|TRBJ1-2|TRBV6-6|-
CATYQQGTGGYTF
TGTGCCACCTATCAACAGGGAACGGGGGGCTACACCTTC
>TRBD1|TRBJ2-7|TRBV15|-
CATSRAPGQGFGKQYF
TGTGCCACCAGCAGAGCTCCGGGACAGGGCTTCGGGAAGCAGTACTTC
>-|TRBJ1-2|TRBV7-2|-
CASSLRERLGYTF
TGTGCCAGCAGCTTACGAGAACGTCTAGGCTACACCTTC
>-|TRBJ2-7|TRBV3-1/TRBV3-2|-
CASSRDRRVGYEQYF
TGTGCCAGCAGCCGGGACCGGAGGGTAGGGTACGAGCAGTACTTC
>-|TRBJ2-1|TRBV10-3|-
CAISESRESGEQFF
TGTGCCATCAGTGAGTCTCGAGAGTCGGGTGAGCAGTTCTTC
>TRBD2|TRBJ2-2|TRBV11-3|-
CASSLDSGTNTGELFF
TGTGCCAGCAGCTTAGATAGCGGGACGAACACCGGGGAGCTGTTTTTT
>-|TRBJ2-6|TRBV28|-
CASSSTHFSGANVLTF
TGTGCCAGCAGTTCCACTCATTTCTCTGGGGCCAACGTCCTGACTTTC
>TRBD1|TRBJ1-2|TRBV28|-
CASSLTGGDNYGYTF
TGTGCCAGCAGTCTGACAGGGGGCGACAACTATGGCTACACCTTC
>-|TRBJ1-1|TRBV4-3|-
CASSQGGRGGRTEAFF
TGCGCCAGCAGCCAAGGGGGGAGGGGTGGTCGCACTGAAGCTTTCTTT
>TRBD1|TRBJ2-5|TRBV2|-
CASSRDSPLRAQYF
TGTGCCAGCAGTCGGGACAGCCCCCTTAGGGCCCAGTACTTC
>TRBD1|TRBJ2-1|TRBV28|-
CASSPLDRGKHNEQFF
TGTGCCAGCAGTCCGTTAGACAGGGGTAAACACAATGAGCAGTTCTTC
>-|TRBJ1-1|TRBV7-2|-
CASSSPGGASEAFF
TGTGCCAGCAGCTCGCCCGGGGGGGCTAGTGAAGCTTTCTTT